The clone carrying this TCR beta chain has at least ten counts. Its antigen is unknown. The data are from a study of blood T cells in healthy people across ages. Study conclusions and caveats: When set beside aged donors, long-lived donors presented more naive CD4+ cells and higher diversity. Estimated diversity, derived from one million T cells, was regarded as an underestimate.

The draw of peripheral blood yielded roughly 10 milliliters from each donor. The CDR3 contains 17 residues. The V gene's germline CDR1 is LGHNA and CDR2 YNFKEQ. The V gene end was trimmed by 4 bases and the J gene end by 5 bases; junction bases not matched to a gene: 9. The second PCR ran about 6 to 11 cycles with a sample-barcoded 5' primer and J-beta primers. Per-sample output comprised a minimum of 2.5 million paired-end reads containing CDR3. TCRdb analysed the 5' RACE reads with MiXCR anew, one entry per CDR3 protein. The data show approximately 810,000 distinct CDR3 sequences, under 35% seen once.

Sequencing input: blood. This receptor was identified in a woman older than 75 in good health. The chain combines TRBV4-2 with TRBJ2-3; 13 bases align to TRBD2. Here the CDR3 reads CASSPRLAGGPLDTQYF. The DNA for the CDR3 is TGTGCCAGCAGCCCCCGACTAGCGGGGGGACCCCTAGATACGCAGTATTTT.